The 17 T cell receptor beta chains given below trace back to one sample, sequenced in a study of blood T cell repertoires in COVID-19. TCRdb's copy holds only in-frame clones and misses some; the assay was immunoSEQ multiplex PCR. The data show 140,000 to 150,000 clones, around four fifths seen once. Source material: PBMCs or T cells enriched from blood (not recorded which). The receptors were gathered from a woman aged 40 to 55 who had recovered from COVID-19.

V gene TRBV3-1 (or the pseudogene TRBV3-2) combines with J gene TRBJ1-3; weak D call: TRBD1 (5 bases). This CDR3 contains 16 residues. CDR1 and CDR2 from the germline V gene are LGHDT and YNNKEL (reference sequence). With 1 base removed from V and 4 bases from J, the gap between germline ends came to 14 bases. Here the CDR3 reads CASSQAGTGAGNTIYF. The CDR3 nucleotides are TGTGCCAGCAGCCAAGCAGGGACTGGGGCGGGAAACACCATATATTTT.

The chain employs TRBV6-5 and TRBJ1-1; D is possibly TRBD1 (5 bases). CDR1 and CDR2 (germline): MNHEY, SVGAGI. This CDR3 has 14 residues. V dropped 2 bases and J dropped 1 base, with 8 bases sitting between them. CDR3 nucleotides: TGTGCCAGCAGTTACGGGCAGGGGAACACTGAAGCTTTCTTT. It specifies CASSYGQGNTEAFF.

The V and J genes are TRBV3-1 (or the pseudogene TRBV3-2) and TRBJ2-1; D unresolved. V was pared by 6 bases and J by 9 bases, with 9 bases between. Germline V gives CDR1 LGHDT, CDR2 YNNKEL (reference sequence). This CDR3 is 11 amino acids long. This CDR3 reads CASRLNGEQFF. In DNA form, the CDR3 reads TGTGCCAGCAGGCTCAACGGTGAGCAGTTCTTC.

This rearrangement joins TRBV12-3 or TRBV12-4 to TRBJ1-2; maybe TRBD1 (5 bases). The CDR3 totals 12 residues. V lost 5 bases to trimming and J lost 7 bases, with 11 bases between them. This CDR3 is CASSMDTTGYTF. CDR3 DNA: TGTGCCAGCAGTATGGACACGACTGGCTACACCTTC.

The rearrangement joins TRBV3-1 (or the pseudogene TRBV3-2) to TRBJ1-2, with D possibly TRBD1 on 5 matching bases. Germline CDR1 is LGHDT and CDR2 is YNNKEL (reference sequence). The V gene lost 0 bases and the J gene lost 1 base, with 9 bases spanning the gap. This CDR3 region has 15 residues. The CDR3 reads CASSQEVRVNYGYTF. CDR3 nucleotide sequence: TGTGCCAGCAGCCAAGAAGTCAGGGTTAACTATGGCTACACCTTC.

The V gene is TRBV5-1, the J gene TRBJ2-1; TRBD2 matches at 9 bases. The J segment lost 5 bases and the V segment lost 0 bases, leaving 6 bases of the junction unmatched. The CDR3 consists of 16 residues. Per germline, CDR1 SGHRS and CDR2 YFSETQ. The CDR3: CASSLASGGSHNEQFF. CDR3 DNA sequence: TGCGCCAGCAGCTTGGCGAGCGGGGGGTCGCACAATGAGCAGTTCTTC.

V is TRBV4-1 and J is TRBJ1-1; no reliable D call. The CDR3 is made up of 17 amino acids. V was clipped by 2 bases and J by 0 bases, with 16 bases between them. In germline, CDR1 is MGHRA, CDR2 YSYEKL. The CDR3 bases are TGCGCCAGCAGCCAATATGTAACATCCAACATGAACACTGAAGCTTTCTTT. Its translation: CASSQYVTSNMNTEAFF.

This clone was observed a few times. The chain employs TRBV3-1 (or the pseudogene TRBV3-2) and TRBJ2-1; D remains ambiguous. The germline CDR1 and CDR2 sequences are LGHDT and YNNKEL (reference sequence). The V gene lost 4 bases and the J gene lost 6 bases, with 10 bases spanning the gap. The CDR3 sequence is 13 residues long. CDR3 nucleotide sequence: TGTGCCAGCAGCCTCTTCGGGTCCAATGAGCAGTTCTTC. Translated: CASSLFGSNEQFF.

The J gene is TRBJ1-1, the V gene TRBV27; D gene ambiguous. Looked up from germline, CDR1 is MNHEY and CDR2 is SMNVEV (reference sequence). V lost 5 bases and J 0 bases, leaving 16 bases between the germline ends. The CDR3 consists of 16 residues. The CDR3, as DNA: TGTGCCAGCAGTCCACGGGAATACTACATGAACACTGAAGCTTTCTTT. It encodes CASSPREYYMNTEAFF.

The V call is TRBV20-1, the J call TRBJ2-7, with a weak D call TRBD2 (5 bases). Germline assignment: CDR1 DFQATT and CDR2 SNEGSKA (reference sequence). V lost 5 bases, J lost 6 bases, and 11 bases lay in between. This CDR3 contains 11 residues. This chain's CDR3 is CSAGKGVEQYF. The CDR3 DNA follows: TGCAGTGCTGGCAAGGGAGTCGAGCAGTACTTC.

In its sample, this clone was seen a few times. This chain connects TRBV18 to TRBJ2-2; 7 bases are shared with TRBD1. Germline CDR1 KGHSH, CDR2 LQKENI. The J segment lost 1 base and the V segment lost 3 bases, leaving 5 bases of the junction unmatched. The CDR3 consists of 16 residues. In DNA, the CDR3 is TGTGCCAGCTCACCTCGGACAGGCCAGAACACCGGGGAGCTGTTTTTT. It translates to CASSPRTGQNTGELFF.

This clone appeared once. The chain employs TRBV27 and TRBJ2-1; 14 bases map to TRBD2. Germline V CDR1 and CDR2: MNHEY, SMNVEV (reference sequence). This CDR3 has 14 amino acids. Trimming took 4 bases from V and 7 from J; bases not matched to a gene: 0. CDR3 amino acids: CASSWTSGRNEQFF. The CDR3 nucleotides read TGTGCCAGCAGTTGGACTAGCGGGAGGAATGAGCAGTTCTTC.

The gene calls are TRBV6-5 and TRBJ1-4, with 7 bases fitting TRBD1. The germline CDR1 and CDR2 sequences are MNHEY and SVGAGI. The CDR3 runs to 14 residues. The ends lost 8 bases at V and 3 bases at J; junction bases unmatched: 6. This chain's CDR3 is CASRTGAPNEKLFF. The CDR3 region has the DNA TGTGCCAGCCGAACAGGGGCCCCTAATGAAAAACTGTTTTTT.

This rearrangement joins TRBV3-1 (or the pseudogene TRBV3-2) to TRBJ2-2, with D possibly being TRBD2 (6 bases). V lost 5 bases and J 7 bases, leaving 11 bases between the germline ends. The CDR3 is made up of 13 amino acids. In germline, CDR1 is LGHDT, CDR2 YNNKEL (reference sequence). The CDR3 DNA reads TGTGCCAGCAGCGCGGGGACCGGCGGGGAGCTGTTTTTT. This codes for CASSAGTGGELFF.

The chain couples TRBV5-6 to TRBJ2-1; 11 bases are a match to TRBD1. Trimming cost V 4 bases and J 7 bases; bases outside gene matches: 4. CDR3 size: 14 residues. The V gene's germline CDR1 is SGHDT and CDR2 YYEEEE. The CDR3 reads CASSPGQGGNEQFF. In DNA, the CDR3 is TGTGCCAGCAGCCCGGGACAGGGGGGAAATGAGCAGTTCTTC.

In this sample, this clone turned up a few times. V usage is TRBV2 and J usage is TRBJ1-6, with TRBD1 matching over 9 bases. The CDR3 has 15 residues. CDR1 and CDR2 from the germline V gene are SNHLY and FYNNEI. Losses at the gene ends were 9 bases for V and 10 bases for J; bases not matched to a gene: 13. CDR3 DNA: TGTGCCAGTGGGAGTGGTAGGACAGGGGACTCACCCCTCCACTTT. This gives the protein CASGSGRTGDSPLHF.

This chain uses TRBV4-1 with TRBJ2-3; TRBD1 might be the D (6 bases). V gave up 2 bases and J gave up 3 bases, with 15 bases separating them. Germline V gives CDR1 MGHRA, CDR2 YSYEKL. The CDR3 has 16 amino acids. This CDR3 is CASSQSPQGSTDTQYF. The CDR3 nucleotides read TGCGCCAGCAGCCAATCCCCACAGGGTTCGACAGATACGCAGTATTTT.